This T cell receptor beta chain was captured in a study of shared clonotypes between healthy human individuals. TCRdb's table, derived via immunoSEQ multiplex PCR, lists solely in-frame clones and lacks some. The sample carries some 2,000,000 clones, roughly 95% recorded once. Trimming shortened V by 6 bases and J by 8 bases, and 5 bases separated the two germline ends. The CDR3 runs 11 residues. Germline CDR1 and CDR2: SGHTA and FQGNSA. Sequenced material: naive CD4+ T cells sorted from blood. The sample's subset: CD45RA+ positively selected. V gene TRBV7-2 combines with J gene TRBJ1-6; D is undetermined. The TCR originated in a man in his late teens or twenties in good health. The CDR3 reads CASSGDSPLHF. The CDR3 nucleotides are TGTGCCAGCAGTGGGGATTCACCCCTCCACTTT.